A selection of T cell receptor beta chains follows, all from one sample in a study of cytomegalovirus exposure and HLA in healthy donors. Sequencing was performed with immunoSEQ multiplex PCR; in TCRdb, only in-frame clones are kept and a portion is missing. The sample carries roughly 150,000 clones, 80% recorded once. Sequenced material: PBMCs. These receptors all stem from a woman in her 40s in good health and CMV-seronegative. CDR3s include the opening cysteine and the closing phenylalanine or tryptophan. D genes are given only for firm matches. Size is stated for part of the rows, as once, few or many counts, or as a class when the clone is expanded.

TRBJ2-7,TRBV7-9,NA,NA,CSSSLSVLPYEQYF,TGTTCCAGCAGCTTATCCGTCCTTCCCTACGAGCAGTACTTC
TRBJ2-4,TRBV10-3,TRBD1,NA,CAISDDRGTKNIQYF,TGTGCCATCAGTGACGACAGGGGGACCAAAAACATTCAGTACTTC
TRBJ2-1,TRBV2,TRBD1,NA,CASSWDRASNEQFF,TGTGCCAGCAGTTGGGACAGGGCGTCCAATGAGCAGTTCTTC
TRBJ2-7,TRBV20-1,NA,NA,CSAREEEQYF,TGCAGTGCTAGAGAGGAGGAGCAGTACTTC
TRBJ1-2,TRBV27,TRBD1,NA,CASSLQGVQQHFYGYTF,TGTGCCAGCAGTTTGCAGGGGGTACAACAGCATTTTTATGGCTACACCTTC
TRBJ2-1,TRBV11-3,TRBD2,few,CASSPRWTSGNNEQFF,TGTGCCAGCAGCCCAAGATGGACTAGCGGAAACAATGAGCAGTTCTTC
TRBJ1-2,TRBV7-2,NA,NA,CASSSDSHNYGYTF,TGTGCCAGCAGCTCGGACAGCCATAACTATGGCTACACCTTC
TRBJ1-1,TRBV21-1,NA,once,CASSPSGFYAEAFF,TGTGCCAGCAGCCCAAGCGGGTTCTACGCTGAAGCTTTCTTT
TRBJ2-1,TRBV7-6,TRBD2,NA,CASSAGLAGGQGRVSEQFF,TGTGCCAGCAGCGCCGGACTAGCGGGAGGGCAGGGAAGAGTAAGTGAGCAGTTCTTC
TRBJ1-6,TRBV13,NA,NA,CASSLESSYNSPLHF,TGTGCCAGCAGCTTGGAGAGCTCCTATAATTCACCCCTCCACTTT
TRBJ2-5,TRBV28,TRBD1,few,CASSRPAGTGRETQYF,TGTGCCAGCAGTCGCCCCGCAGGGACAGGGAGAGAGACCCAGTACTTC
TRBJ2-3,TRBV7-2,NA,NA,CASSLAGYTQYF,TGTGCCAGCAGCTTGGCGGGGTATACGCAGTATTTT
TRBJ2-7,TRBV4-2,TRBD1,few,CASSQDPGTGGYEQYF,TGTGCCAGCAGCCAAGATCCAGGGACAGGGGGCTACGAGCAGTACTTC
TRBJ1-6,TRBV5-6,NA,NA,CASSFSSPEFSPLHF,TGTGCCAGCAGCTTCTCCAGTCCCGAATTTTCACCCCTCCACTTT
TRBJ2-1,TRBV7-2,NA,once,CASSITSRYAYNEQFF,TGTGCCAGCAGCATCACATCCAGATACGCCTACAATGAGCAGTTCTTC
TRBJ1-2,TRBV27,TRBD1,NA,CASSSAGTGDRYGYTF,TGTGCCAGCAGTTCAGCCGGGACAGGGGATCGTTATGGCTACACCTTC
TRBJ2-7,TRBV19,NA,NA,CASSKGGSGHEQYF,TGTGCCAGTAGCAAAGGAGGCTCTGGTCACGAGCAGTACTTC
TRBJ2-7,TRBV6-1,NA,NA,CASSEGEIYEQYF,TGTGCCAGCAGTGAAGGTGAGATCTACGAGCAGTACTTC
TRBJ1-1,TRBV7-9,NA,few,CASSLVSDSEAFF,TGTGCCAGCAGCTTAGTTTCGGACAGCGAAGCTTTCTTT
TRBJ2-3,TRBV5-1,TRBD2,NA,CASSLAGGPRDTQYF,TGCGCCAGCAGCTTGGCGGGGGGGCCCCGGGATACGCAGTATTTT
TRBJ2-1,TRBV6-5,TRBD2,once,CASSYSGTLAYNEQFF,TGTGCCAGCAGTTACAGCGGGACCCTCGCCTACAATGAGCAGTTCTTC
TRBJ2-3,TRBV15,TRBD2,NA,CATSREGLATDTQYF,TGTGCCACCAGCAGAGAGGGACTAGCGACAGATACGCAGTATTTT
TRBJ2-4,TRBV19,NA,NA,CASSIIGGSGAKNIQYF,TGTGCCAGTAGTATAATAGGGGGTTCGGGGGCCAAAAACATTCAGTACTTC
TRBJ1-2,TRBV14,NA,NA,CASSQGGGHGYTF,TGTGCCAGCAGCCAAGGGGGGGGCCATGGCTACACCTTC
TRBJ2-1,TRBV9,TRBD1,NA,CASSVGTGAGEQFF,TGTGCCAGCAGCGTAGGTACAGGGGCTGGGGAGCAGTTCTTC
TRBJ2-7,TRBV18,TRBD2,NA,CASSPDRGGYEQYF,TGTGCCAGCTCACCAGACCGGGGGGGTTACGAGCAGTACTTC
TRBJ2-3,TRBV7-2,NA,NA,CASSLNGADTQYF,TGTGCCAGCAGCTTAAACGGGGCAGATACGCAGTATTTT
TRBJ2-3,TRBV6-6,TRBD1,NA,CASDWTGGGTDTQYF,TGTGCCAGCGACTGGACAGGGGGGGGCACAGATACGCAGTATTTT
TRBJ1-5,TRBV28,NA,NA,CASKPGGRTNQPQHF,TGTGCCAGCAAACCTGGGGGCAGAACCAATCAGCCCCAGCATTTT
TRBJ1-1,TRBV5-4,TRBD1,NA,CASSGQGATNTEAFF,TGTGCCAGCAGCGGACAGGGGGCCACTAACACTGAAGCTTTCTTT
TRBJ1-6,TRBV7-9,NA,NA,CASSVGQINSPLHF,TGTGCCAGCAGCGTCGGACAGATTAATTCACCCCTCCACTTT
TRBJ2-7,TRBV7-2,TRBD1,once,CASSAWDRTYEQYF,TGTGCCAGCAGCGCCTGGGACAGAACCTACGAGCAGTACTTC
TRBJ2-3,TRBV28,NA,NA,CASSTRTDTQYF,TGTGCCAGCTCAACACGCACAGATACGCAGTATTTT
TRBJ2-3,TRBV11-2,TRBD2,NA,CASSLGGGGTDTQYF,TGTGCCAGCAGCTTAGGCGGGGGAGGCACAGATACGCAGTATTTT
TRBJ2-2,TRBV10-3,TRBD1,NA,CAIRDRENTGELFF,TGTGCCATCAGGGACAGGGAGAACACCGGGGAGCTGTTTTTT
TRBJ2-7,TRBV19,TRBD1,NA,CASSYRDSSYEQYF,TGTGCCAGTAGTTACCGGGACAGCTCCTACGAGCAGTACTTC
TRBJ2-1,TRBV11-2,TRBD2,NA,CASRGAERGNEQFF,TGTGCCAGTCGGGGAGCGGAGCGGGGGAATGAGCAGTTCTTC
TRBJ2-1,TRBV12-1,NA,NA,CASSRRTSGRANEQFF,TGTGCCAGCAGTCGAAGAACTAGCGGGAGGGCAAATGAGCAGTTCTTC
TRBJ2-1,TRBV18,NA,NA,CASGKGQYSGPMFF,TGTGCCAGCGGCAAGGGACAGTACAGCGGGCCCATGTTCTTC
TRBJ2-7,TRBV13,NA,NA,CASSLSRGGYEQYF,TGTGCCAGCAGCTTGAGCAGGGGAGGGTACGAGCAGTACTTC
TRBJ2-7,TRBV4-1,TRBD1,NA,CASSQEARGRYEQYF,TGCGCCAGCAGCCAAGAGGCCAGGGGGCGTTACGAGCAGTACTTC
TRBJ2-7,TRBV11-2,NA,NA,CASSFSSYEQYF,TGTGCCAGCAGCTTCAGCTCCTACGAGCAGTACTTC
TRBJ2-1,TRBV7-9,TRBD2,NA,CASSPNLAGAWDEQFF,TGTGCCAGCAGCCCTAACCTAGCGGGAGCATGGGATGAGCAGTTCTTC
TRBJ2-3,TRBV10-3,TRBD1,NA,CAISDRQGGNTQYF,TGTGCCATCAGTGACCGACAGGGGGGAAATACGCAGTATTTT
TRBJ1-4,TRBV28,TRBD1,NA,CASRATGGASEKLFF,TGTGCCAGCAGGGCAACAGGGGGAGCTAGTGAAAAACTGTTTTTT
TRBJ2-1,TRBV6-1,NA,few,CASSQIQGDEQFF,TGTGCCAGCAGTCAGATACAGGGTGATGAGCAGTTCTTC
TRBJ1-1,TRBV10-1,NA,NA,CASSEGQNTEAFF,TGCGCCAGCAGTGAGGGACAAAACACTGAAGCTTTCTTT
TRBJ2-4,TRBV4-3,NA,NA,CASSQAGSLSQYF,TGCGCCAGCAGCCAAGCAGGGTCCCTCAGTCAGTACTTC
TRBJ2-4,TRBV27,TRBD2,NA,CASSLSRPGTSGVKNIQYF,TGTGCCAGCAGTTTATCTAGGCCGGGGACTAGCGGGGTCAAAAACATTCAGTACTTC
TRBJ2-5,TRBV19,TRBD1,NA,CASSSDRAETQYF,TGTGCCAGTAGTTCGGACAGGGCGGAGACCCAGTACTTC
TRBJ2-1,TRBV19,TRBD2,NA,CASAPGLASPEQFF,TGTGCCAGTGCGCCGGGACTAGCGTCCCCTGAGCAGTTCTTC
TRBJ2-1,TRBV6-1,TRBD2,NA,CASSDPLAGGTYNEQFF,TGTGCCAGCAGTGATCCTCTAGCGGGAGGAACCTACAATGAGCAGTTCTTC
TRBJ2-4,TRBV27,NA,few,CASGQGGRNSQYF,TGTGCCAGCGGTCAGGGAGGTCGGAACAGTCAGTACTTC
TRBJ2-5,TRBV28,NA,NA,CASSMAETQYF,TGTGCCAGCAGTATGGCAGAGACCCAGTACTTC
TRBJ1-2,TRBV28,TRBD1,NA,CASSSTGTGVHGYTF,TGTGCCAGCAGTTCGACCGGGACAGGGGTTCACGGCTACACCTTC
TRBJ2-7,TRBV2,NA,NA,CASSVRDYEQYF,TGTGCCAGCAGTGTACGAGACTACGAGCAGTACTTC
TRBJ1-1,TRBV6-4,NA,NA,CASSVTANTEAFF,TGTGCCAGCAGTGTTACAGCTAACACTGAAGCTTTCTTT
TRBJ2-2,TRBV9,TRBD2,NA,CASSAREGFGELFF,TGTGCCAGCAGCGCAAGGGAGGGATTCGGGGAGCTGTTTTTT
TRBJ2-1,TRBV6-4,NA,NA,CASSEEVRGYNEQFF,TGTGCCAGCAGTGAAGAGGTGCGCGGTTACAATGAGCAGTTCTTC
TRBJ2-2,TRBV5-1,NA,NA,CASSSGQTTGELFF,TGCGCCAGCAGCTCCGGACAGACAACCGGGGAGCTGTTTTTT